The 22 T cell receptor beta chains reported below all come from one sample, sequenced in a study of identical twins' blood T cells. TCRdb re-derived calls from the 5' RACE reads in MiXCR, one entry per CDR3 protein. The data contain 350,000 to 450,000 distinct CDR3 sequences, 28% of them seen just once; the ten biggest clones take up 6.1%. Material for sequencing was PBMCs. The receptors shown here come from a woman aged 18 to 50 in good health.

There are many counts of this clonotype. CDR3 nucleotide sequence: TGTGCCAGCAGTGCCGAAGTGAACACTGAAGCTTTCTTT. This sequence encodes CASSAEVNTEAFF. The rearrangement uses TRBV6-4 and TRBJ1-1; D gene ambiguous. V gave up 4 bases and J gave up 0 bases, with 6 bases separating them. This CDR3 spans 13 amino acids. The V gene's germline CDR1 is MRHNA and CDR2 SNTAGT.

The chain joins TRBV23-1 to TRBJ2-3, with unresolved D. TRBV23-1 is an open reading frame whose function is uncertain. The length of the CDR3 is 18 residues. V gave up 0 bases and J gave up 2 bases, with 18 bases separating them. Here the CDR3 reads CASSQSGIFIEYTDTQYF. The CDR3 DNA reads TGCGCCAGCAGTCAATCGGGTATATTCATTGAGTACACAGATACGCAGTATTTT.

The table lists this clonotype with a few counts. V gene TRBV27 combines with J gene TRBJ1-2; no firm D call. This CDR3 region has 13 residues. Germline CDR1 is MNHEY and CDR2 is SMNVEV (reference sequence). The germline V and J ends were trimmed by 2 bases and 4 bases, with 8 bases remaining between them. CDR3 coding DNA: TGTGCCAGCAGTTTAGGGCCCCCCTATGGCTACACCTTC. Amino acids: CASSLGPPYGYTF.

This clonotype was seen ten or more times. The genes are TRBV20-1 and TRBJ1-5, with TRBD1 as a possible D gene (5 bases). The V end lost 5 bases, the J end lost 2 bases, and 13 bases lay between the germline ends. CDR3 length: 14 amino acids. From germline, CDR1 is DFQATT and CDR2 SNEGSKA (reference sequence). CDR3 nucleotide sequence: TGCAGTGCTTATCAGATGGGACGCAATCAGCCCCAGCATTTT. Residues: CSAYQMGRNQPQHF.

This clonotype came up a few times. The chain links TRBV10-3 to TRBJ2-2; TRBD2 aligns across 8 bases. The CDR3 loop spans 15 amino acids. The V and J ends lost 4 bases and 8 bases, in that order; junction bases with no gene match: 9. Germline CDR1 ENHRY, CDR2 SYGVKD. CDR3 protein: CAISAGTSPTGELFF. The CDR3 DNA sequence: TGTGCCATCAGTGCCGGGACTAGTCCTACGGGGGAGCTGTTTTTT.

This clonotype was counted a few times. The CDR3 spells CSGASYKGSNEQFF. The CDR3 DNA follows: TGCAGCGGCGCCTCCTACAAGGGGAGCAATGAGCAGTTCTTC. The V and J genes are TRBV29-1 and TRBJ2-1; D may correspond to TRBD1 or TRBD2 (5 bases each). This CDR3 is built from 14 residues. CDR1 is SQVTM and CDR2 is ANQGSEA in the germline V gene. Between the trimmed V and J ends, which lost 7 bases and 6 bases, there was a span of 19 bases.

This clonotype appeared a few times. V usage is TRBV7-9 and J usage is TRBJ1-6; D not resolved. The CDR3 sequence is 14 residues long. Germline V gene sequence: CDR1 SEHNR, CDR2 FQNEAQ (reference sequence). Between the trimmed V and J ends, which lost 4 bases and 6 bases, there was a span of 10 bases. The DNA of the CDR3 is TGTGCCAGCAGCTGGGAAGGTCGTAATTCACCCCTCCACTTT. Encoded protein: CASSWEGRNSPLHF.

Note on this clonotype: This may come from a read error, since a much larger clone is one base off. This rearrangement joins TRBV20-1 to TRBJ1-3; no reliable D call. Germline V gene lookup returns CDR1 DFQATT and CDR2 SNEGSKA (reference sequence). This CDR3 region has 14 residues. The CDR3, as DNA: TGCAGTGCTCAACCCTTAAACTCTGGAACCACCATATATTTT. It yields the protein CSAQPLNSGTTIYF.

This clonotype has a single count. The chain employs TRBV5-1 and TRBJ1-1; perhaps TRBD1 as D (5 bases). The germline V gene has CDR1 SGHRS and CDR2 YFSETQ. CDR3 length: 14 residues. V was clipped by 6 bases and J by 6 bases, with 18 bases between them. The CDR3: CASNLEEGFPEAFF. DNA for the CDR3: TGCGCCAGCAACTTAGAAGAGGGGTTCCCTGAAGCTTTCTTT. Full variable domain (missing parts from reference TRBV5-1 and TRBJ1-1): KAGVTQTPRYLIKTRGQQVTLSCSPISGHRSVSWYQQTPGQGLQFLFEYFSETQRNKGNFPGRFSGRQFSNSRSEMNVSTLELGDSALYLCASNLEEGFPEAFFGQGTRLTVV.

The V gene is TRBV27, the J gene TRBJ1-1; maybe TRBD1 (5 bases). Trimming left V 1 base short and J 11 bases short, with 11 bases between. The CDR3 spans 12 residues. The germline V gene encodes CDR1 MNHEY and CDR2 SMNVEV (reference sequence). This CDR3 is CASSLLGVSAFF. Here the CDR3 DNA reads TGTGCCAGCAGTTTATTAGGGGTTAGTGCTTTCTTT.

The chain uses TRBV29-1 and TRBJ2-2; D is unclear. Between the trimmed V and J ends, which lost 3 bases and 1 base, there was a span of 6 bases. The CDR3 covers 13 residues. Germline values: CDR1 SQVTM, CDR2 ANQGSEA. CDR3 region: CSVEWENTGELFF. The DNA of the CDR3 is TGCAGCGTTGAGTGGGAGAACACCGGGGAGCTGTTTTTT.

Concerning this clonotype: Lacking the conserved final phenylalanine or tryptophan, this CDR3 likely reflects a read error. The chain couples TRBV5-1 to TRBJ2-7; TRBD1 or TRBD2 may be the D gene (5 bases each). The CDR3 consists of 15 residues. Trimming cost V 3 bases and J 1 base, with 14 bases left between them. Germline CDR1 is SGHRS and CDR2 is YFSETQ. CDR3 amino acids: CASSYSGTDSYEQYL. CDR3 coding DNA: TGCGCCAGCAGCTACTCCGGGACGGATTCCTACGAGCAGTACCTC.

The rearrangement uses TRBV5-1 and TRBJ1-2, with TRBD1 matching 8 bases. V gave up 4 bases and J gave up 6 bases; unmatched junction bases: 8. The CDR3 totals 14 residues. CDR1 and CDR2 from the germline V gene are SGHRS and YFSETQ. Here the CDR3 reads CASSTGGIWDGYTF. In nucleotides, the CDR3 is TGCGCCAGCAGCACAGGGGGTATTTGGGATGGCTACACCTTC.

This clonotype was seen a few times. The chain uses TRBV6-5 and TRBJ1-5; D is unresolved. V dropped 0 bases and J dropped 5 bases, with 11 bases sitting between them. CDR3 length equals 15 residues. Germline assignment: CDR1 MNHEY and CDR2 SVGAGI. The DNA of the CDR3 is TGTGCCAGCAGTTACTCGAATTCGGACGATCAGCCCCAGCATTTT. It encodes CASSYSNSDDQPQHF.

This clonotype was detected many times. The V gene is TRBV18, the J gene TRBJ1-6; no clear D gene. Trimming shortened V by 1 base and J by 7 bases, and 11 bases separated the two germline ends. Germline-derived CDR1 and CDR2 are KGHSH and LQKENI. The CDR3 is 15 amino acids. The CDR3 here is CASSPQPMDNSPLHF. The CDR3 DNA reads TGTGCCAGCTCACCACAACCTATGGACAATTCACCCCTCCACTTT.

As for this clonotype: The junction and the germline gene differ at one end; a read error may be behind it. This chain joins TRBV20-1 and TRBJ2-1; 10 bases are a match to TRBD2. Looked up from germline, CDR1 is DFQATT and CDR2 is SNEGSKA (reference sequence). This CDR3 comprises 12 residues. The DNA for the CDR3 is TGCAGTACTAGCGGGACCTACAATGAGCAGTTCTTC. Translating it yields CSTSGTYNEQFF.

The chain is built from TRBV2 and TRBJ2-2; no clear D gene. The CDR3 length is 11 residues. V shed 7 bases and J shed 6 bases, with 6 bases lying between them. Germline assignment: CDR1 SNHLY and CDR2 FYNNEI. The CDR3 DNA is TGTGCCAGCACCCCGGCCGGGGAGCTGTTTTTT. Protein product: CASTPAGELFF.

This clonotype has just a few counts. CDR3: CASSRGARNEQFF. In DNA form, the CDR3 reads TGTGCCAGCAGTCGGGGGGCCAGAAATGAGCAGTTCTTC. The chain recombines TRBV12-3 or TRBV12-4 with TRBJ2-1; perhaps TRBD2 as D (7 bases). V was pared by 5 bases and J by 7 bases, with 12 bases between. The CDR3 is made up of 13 amino acids.

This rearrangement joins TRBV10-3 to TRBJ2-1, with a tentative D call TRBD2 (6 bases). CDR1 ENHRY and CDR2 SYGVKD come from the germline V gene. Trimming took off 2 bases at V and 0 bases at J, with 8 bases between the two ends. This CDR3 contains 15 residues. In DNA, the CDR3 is TGTGCCATCAGTGAGCGAGCGGGCTCCTACAATGAGCAGTTCTTC. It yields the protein CAISERAGSYNEQFF.

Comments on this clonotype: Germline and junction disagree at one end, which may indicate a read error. The CDR3 region is CASSLLLRNTGGLFF. The DNA for the CDR3 is TGCGCCAGCAGCTTGCTCCTCAGGAACACCGGGGGGCTGTTTTTT. This chain connects TRBV5-1 to TRBJ2-2, with a possible D match to TRBD2 (6 bases). Germline assignment: CDR1 SGHRS and CDR2 YFSETQ. This CDR3 region has 15 residues.

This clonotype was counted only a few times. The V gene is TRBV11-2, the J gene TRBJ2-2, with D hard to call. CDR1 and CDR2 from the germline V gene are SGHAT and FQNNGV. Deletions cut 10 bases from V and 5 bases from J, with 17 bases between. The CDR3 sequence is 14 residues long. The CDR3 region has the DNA TGTGCCACCACCGAGGACGTGTGGACCGGGGAGCTGTTTTTT. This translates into CATTEDVWTGELFF.

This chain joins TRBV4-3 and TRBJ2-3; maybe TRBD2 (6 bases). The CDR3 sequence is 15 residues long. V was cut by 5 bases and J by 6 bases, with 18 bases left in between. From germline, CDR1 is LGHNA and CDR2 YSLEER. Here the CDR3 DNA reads TGCGCCAGCAGCGCTAGCGTTAAAGGGGCGGATACGCAGTATTTT. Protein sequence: CASSASVKGADTQYF.